These T cell receptor beta chains were read from a single sample in a study of blood T cells in healthy people across ages. TCRdb reanalysed the 5' RACE reads using MiXCR and keeps one entry per CDR3 protein. Among some 1,000,000 distinct CDR3 sequences listed, around 27% were seen once. This same sample was also part of a study on T cells of mothers and their children.

Input material: blood. The receptor source for this set is a girl aged 2 to 9 in good health. The conserved cysteine and the conserved F or W are not part of the CDR3 here. A D gene is named only where the DNA matches it firmly.

D gene: TRBD1; CDR3 length: 11; V gene: TRBV29-1; CDR3 protein: SVRQGGREKLF
D gene: -; CDR3 length: 11; V gene: TRBV29-1; CDR3 protein: SVTVGGSSEAF
D gene: -; CDR3 length: 11; V gene: TRBV29-1; CDR3 protein: SVEMEFTDTQY
D gene: TRBD2; CDR3 length: 13; V gene: TRBV11-2; CDR3 protein: ASSLPGTSYETQY
D gene: TRBD2; CDR3 length: 14; V gene: TRBV6-2/TRBV6-3; CDR3 protein: ASSYDGGRATDTQY
D gene: TRBD1; CDR3 length: 18; V gene: TRBV9; CDR3 protein: ASSADPAPTGPIHNYGYT
D gene: -; CDR3 length: 11; V gene: TRBV29-1; CDR3 protein: SVVLDPSETQY
D gene: -; CDR3 length: 11; V gene: TRBV6-6; CDR3 protein: AGGGLLNTEAF
D gene: TRBD1; CDR3 length: 13; V gene: TRBV29-1; CDR3 protein: SVSGTGFPQETQY
D gene: -; CDR3 length: 9; V gene: TRBV29-1; CDR3 protein: SAPFDGEQY
D gene: -; CDR3 length: 12; V gene: TRBV7-9; CDR3 protein: ASSPSEYTGELF
D gene: -; CDR3 length: 10; V gene: TRBV6-2/TRBV6-3; CDR3 protein: ASSSTADTQY
D gene: -; CDR3 length: 9; V gene: TRBV20-1; CDR3 protein: SATGEETQY
D gene: TRBD2; CDR3 length: 15; V gene: TRBV6-2/TRBV6-3; CDR3 protein: ASSYKGTSGKKETQY
D gene: -; CDR3 length: 11; V gene: TRBV6-1; CDR3 protein: ASSVGTADIQY
D gene: TRBD1; CDR3 length: 12; V gene: TRBV7-3; CDR3 protein: ASRNPGQAGELF
D gene: -; CDR3 length: 10; V gene: TRBV7-9; CDR3 protein: ASTNTSYGYT
D gene: TRBD1; CDR3 length: 13; V gene: TRBV7-2; CDR3 protein: ASSRQGVGTGELF
D gene: -; CDR3 length: 11; V gene: TRBV19; CDR3 protein: ASSTDPYTEAF
D gene: -; CDR3 length: 14; V gene: TRBV7-2; CDR3 protein: ASTLHGRSSYNEQF
D gene: -; CDR3 length: 10; V gene: TRBV29-1; CDR3 protein: SVAPRTGELF
D gene: -; CDR3 length: 11; V gene: TRBV12-5; CDR3 protein: ASGPDGQETQY
D gene: -; CDR3 length: 12; V gene: TRBV27; CDR3 protein: ASSLSQVGNEQF
D gene: -; CDR3 length: 10; V gene: TRBV20-1; CDR3 protein: SAGLGSETQY
D gene: TRBD2; CDR3 length: 13; V gene: TRBV4-1; CDR3 protein: ASSPSAGGTGELF
D gene: TRBD1; CDR3 length: 14; V gene: TRBV27; CDR3 protein: ASSFRDRGLHDEQF
D gene: -; CDR3 length: 11; V gene: TRBV6-5; CDR3 protein: ASSYPAGFPLH